This T cell receptor beta chain was identified in a study of Graves' ophthalmopathy and Graves' hyperthyroidism. This clonotype was seen ten or more times. The V gene's germline CDR1 is SQVTM and CDR2 ANQGSEA. The CDR3 has 14 amino acids. Trimming stripped 5 bases from V and 0 bases from J, with 13 bases between. RNA transcripts were the source from which TCR beta CDR3 regions were amplified. The workflow started with a first-round RT-PCR run with HTBI primers and then moved on to a second-round multiplex PCR. Each CDR3 protein is one row after TCRdb ran MiXCR on the multiplex PCR reads. The table has about 600,000 distinct CDR3 sequences, just under 40% seen once.

The sequencing input was peripheral blood or thyroid tissue (not recorded which). The J gene is TRBJ1-2, the V gene TRBV29-1; D is unclear. This receptor was taken from an adult man with Graves' hyperthyroidism. The CDR3 nucleotides are TGCAGCGTTTCGAACATTGGAGCTAACTATGGCTACACCTTC. Translating gives CSVSNIGANYGYTF.